The clone carrying this T cell receptor (beta chain) showed up just a few times. Its antigen is currently unknown. Germline V gives CDR1 SGHDT, CDR2 YYEEEE. The CDR3 has 15 amino acids. V was pared by 3 bases and J by 0 bases, with 12 bases between. This sample was included in a study of cytomegalovirus exposure and HLA in healthy donors. Study observations and caveats: Specific recognition of CMV antigens was confirmed in vitro for a few chains (all CMV-associated). The authors considered a cluster of highly shared sequence variants likely to be a sequencing artifact. When a later analysis compared HLA-associated TCR beta chains with equally common others, the HLA-associated chains turned out to be more clonally expanded and to have lower generation probabilities.

The PCR made use of 60 Vbeta and 13 Jbeta primers. The assay was immunoSEQ multiplex PCR, and TCRdb's table has in-frame clones only and misses some. Of around 90,000 clones in the sample, less than 70% were seen once. The sample taken for sequencing was PBMCs. The source is a human donor in good health. The V and J genes are TRBV5-6 and TRBJ1-2; D gene ambiguous. The CDR3 is CASSSIGQSNYGYTF. CDR3 nucleotide sequence: TGTGCCAGCAGCTCAATTGGGCAGTCTAACTATGGCTACACCTTC.